Shown below are 22 T cell receptor beta chains from a single sample sequenced in a study of regulatory T cells in long-lasting Graves disease. CDR3-region Arm-PCR and iRepertoire HTBI primers produced the TCR beta libraries. TCRdb reanalysed the multiplex PCR reads using MiXCR and keeps one entry per CDR3 protein. The sample records roughly 500,000 distinct CDR3 sequences, 20% to 25% being singletons. Time point: persistent/refractory GD, antithyroid drugs over 5 years with positive TRAb. Extracted RNA from PBMCs served as the source of the TCR library. The sample was peripheral blood mononuclear cells (PBMCs), taken when the disease was refractory, from a patient treated with antithyroid drugs. The receptors were sampled from a female donor with Graves disease.

The sample holds a few counts of this clonotype. This chain joins TRBV6-1 and TRBJ2-7, with TRBD2 identical over 7 bases. J lost 1 base, V lost 7 bases, and 7 bases had no gene match. The CDR3 covers 14 residues. Germline CDR1 and CDR2: MNHNS and SASEGT. CDR3 sequence (DNA): TGTGCCAGCAAAGGGGAGGGCCTTTCCTACGAGCAGTACTTC. Amino acid sequence: CASKGEGLSYEQYF.

The chain is built from TRBV19 and TRBJ1-2; 7 bases align to TRBD1. The CDR3 has 14 amino acids. Germline CDR1 and CDR2: LNHDA and SQIVND (reference sequence). Trimming removed 3 bases from V and 8 bases from J; junction bases left unmatched: 9. CDR3 nucleotide sequence: TGTGCCAGTAGTATTGGGGCAGGGGGGCCCGGCTACACCTTC. This translates into CASSIGAGGPGYTF.

The table lists this clonotype with many counts. V is TRBV11-2 and J is TRBJ2-5; D is unclear. Trimming removed 1 base from V and 5 bases from J, with 8 bases in between. Germline V gives CDR1 SGHAT, CDR2 FQNNGV. This CDR3 has 13 amino acids. The DNA of the CDR3 is TGTGCCAGCAGCTTAGCCTACTCGGAGACCCAGTACTTC. This codes for CASSLAYSETQYF.

The table lists this clonotype with a few counts. The rearrangement uses TRBV6-2 or TRBV6-3 and TRBJ1-5, with D unclear. Germline values: CDR1 MNHEY, CDR2 SVGEGT. With 6 bases removed from V and 0 bases from J, the gap between germline ends came to 12 bases. The CDR3 has 15 amino acids. The CDR3 region has the DNA TGTGCCAGCAGCACGGGTCCCTTTAGCAATCAGCCCCAGCATTTT. Its protein is CASSTGPFSNQPQHF.

A word on this clonotype: A read error is possible here, since a much larger clone lies one base away. The J gene is TRBJ2-7, the V gene TRBV27; TRBD2 might be the D (5 bases). The CDR3 sequence is 17 residues long. Germline CDR1 and CDR2: MNHEY and SMNVEV (reference sequence). The CDR3 DNA reads TGTGCCAGCAGTTCCCGGGATTCCATGCTAACATCCTACAAGCAGTACTTC. Translated, it gives CASSSRDSMLTSYKQYF.

CDR3: CASNPKGMKYGYTF. In DNA, the CDR3 is TGTGCCAGCAACCCTAAGGGGATGAAGTATGGCTACACCTTC. The chain is built from TRBV3-1 and TRBJ1-2, with D possibly TRBD1 on 5 matching bases. V was clipped by 7 bases and J by 5 bases, with 17 bases between them. Germline loops: CDR1 LGHDT, CDR2 YNNKEL (reference sequence). The CDR3 sequence is 14 residues long.

The genes are TRBV5-5 and TRBJ2-7; 7 bases align to TRBD1. CDR3 size: 14 residues. The V segment lost 3 bases and the J segment 6 bases; nucleotides outside the gene matches: 9. Germline V gene sequence: CDR1 SGHKS, CDR2 YYEKEE (reference sequence). CDR3 in DNA: TGTGCCAGCAGCTATCTACTCGACAGGGCCGAGCAGTACTTC. Encoded protein: CASSYLLDRAEQYF.

CDR3: CASSLLPGLAVGELFF. For the CDR3, the DNA is TGCGCCAGCAGCTTGCTACCGGGACTAGCGGTCGGGGAGCTGTTTTTT. This chain links TRBV4-1 with TRBJ2-2; 11 bases map to TRBD2. The V and J ends lost 5 bases and 7 bases, in that order; junction bases with no gene match: 9. Germline loops: CDR1 MGHRA, CDR2 YSYEKL. CDR3 length equals 16 residues.

This clonotype was seen many times. The chain is built from TRBV28 and TRBJ1-2; D unresolved. Germline V gene data show CDR1 as MDHEN and CDR2 as SYDVKM. The CDR3 extends over 12 amino acids. V was pared by 4 bases and J by 8 bases, with 11 bases between. This CDR3 is CASSSPGPGYTF. The CDR3 DNA follows: TGTGCCAGCAGTTCTCCGGGTCCCGGCTACACCTTC.

This chain joins TRBV28 and TRBJ1-5; a possible D gene is TRBD1 (6 bases). The CDR3 extends over 16 amino acids. CDR1 and CDR2 from the germline V gene are MDHEN and SYDVKM. The ends were cut back, 3 bases at V and 3 bases at J, with 15 bases in the middle. The chain's CDR3 is CASSFRDIGVNQPQHF. In DNA form, the CDR3 reads TGTGCCAGCAGTTTTCGGGACATTGGGGTCAATCAGCCCCAGCATTTT.

This clonotype was seen repeatedly, ten times or more. The genes are TRBV24-1 and TRBJ1-2; 7 bases match TRBD1. Germline V gene lookup returns CDR1 KGHDR and CDR2 SFDVKD. J lost 5 bases, V lost 3 bases, and 8 bases had no gene match. The CDR3 covers 15 residues. CDR3 in amino acids: CATSDPKRGQYGYTF. The CDR3 coding sequence is TGTGCCACCAGTGATCCTAAAAGGGGACAGTATGGCTACACCTTC.

There are many counts of this clonotype. CDR3 coding DNA: TGTGCCAGCAGTGCAGACGGCTGGGGCTATGGCTACACCTTC. Protein sequence: CASSADGWGYGYTF. The V and J genes are TRBV6-2 or TRBV6-3 and TRBJ1-2; no reliable D call. The germline V gene has CDR1 MNHEY and CDR2 SVGEGT. This CDR3 spans 14 amino acids. The V end lost 5 bases, the J end lost 4 bases, and 14 bases lay between the germline ends.

This clonotype has ten or more counts. The J gene is TRBJ2-5, the V gene TRBV11-1; 9 bases map to TRBD2. The CDR3 covers 19 residues. Germline V CDR1 and CDR2: SGHAT, FQDESV (reference sequence). Trimming removed 5 bases from V and 2 bases from J; junction bases left unmatched: 18. CDR3 in amino acids: CASSQRVGLASKGQETQYF. As DNA, the CDR3 is TGTGCCAGCAGCCAGAGGGTGGGACTAGCCTCAAAGGGACAAGAGACCCAGTACTTC. The full variable domain, rest sourced from reference TRBV11-1 and TRBJ2-5, is EAEVAQSPRYKITEKSQAVAFWCDPISGHATLYWYRQILGQGPELLVQFQDESVVDDSQLPKDRFSAERLKGVDSTLKIQPAELGDSAMYLCASSQRVGLASKGQETQYFGPGTRLLVL.

The chain links TRBV6-1 to TRBJ2-1; 9 nucleotides match TRBD1. The CDR3 has 14 amino acids. Germline V gene sequence: CDR1 MNHNS, CDR2 SASEGT. The J segment lost 8 bases and the V segment lost 4 bases, leaving 6 bases of the junction unmatched. CDR3 amino acids: CASSGTGQGDEQFF. In DNA, the CDR3 is TGTGCCAGCAGTGGTACGGGACAGGGCGATGAGCAGTTCTTC.

There are many counts of this clonotype. This chain connects TRBV11-2 to TRBJ2-2; TRBD1 matches at 8 bases. Germline-derived CDR1 and CDR2 are SGHAT and FQNNGV. J gave up 2 bases and V 6 bases, and 11 bases lay outside the gene matches. CDR3 length equals 17 residues. The CDR3 sequence is CASRPTRDRTNTGELFF. The DNA of the CDR3 is TGTGCCAGCAGACCCACCCGGGACAGGACCAACACCGGGGAGCTGTTTTTT.

The V and J genes are TRBV20-1 and TRBJ2-7, with D possibly TRBD1 on 6 matching bases. The germline gives CDR1 DFQATT, CDR2 SNEGSKA (reference sequence). The V gene lost 3 bases and the J gene lost 6 bases, with 18 bases spanning the gap. This CDR3 is built from 14 residues. The CDR3 reads CSARDPGQTCEQYF. The CDR3 nucleotides are TGCAGTGCTAGGGATCCGGGACAAACCTGCGAGCAGTACTTC.

This clonotype was recorded many times. This chain connects TRBV6-5 to TRBJ2-7; tentative D call: TRBD2 (6 bases). V lost 1 base and J lost 1, with 14 bases in between. Per germline, CDR1 MNHEY and CDR2 SVGAGI. The CDR3 loop spans 16 amino acids. In nucleotides, the CDR3 is TGTGCCAGCAGTTACTACTCCCCCCGGGGGTCCTACGAGCAGTACTTC. Translating gives CASSYYSPRGSYEQYF.

This clonotype was detected many times. V is TRBV11-2 and J is TRBJ2-5; 12 bases are a match to TRBD2. V shed 3 bases and J 2 bases; nucleotides not matched to a gene: 1. Germline assignment: CDR1 SGHAT and CDR2 FQNNGV. The CDR3 runs to 15 residues. CDR3 nucleotides: TGTGCCAGCAGCTTTCTAGCGGGGGGGCAAGAGACCCAGTACTTC. This gives the protein CASSFLAGGQETQYF.

There are a few counts of this clonotype. This chain joins TRBV7-6 and TRBJ1-5; the D gene is possibly TRBD1 (6 bases). The CDR3 loop spans 16 amino acids. The germline CDR1 and CDR2 sequences are SGHVS and FNYEAQ. The V and J ends lost 5 bases and 2 bases respectively, with 16 bases between them. CDR3 nucleotide sequence: TGTGCCAGCAGCCCTCTCGGGGGCATTGGCAATCAGCCCCAGCATTTT. Amino acid sequence: CASSPLGGIGNQPQHF.

This clonotype was counted at least ten times. V usage is TRBV6-5 and J usage is TRBJ2-7; TRBD2 matches 11 bases. Per germline, CDR1 MNHEY and CDR2 SVGAGI. This CDR3 comprises 15 residues. V was clipped by 0 bases and J by 10 bases; unmatched bases: 8. CDR3: CASSYSILAGATQYF. In DNA form, the CDR3 reads TGTGCCAGCAGTTACTCGATACTAGCGGGAGCTACCCAGTACTTC.

This clonotype occurred a few times. The V and J genes are TRBV7-9 and TRBJ1-2; the match to TRBD1 covers 7 bases. Germline-derived CDR1 and CDR2 are SEHNR and FQNEAQ (reference sequence). The CDR3 has 15 residues. Trimming removed 5 bases from V and 4 bases from J; junction bases left unmatched: 10. The DNA of the CDR3 is TGTGCCAGCAGCATGGAATGGGGACAGCTCTATGGCTACACCTTC. Amino acids: CASSMEWGQLYGYTF. The full variable domain, completed using reference TRBV7-9 and TRBJ1-2, is DTGVSQNPRHKITKRGQNVTFRCDPISEHNRLYWYRQTLGQGPEFLTYFQNEAQLEKSRLLSDRFSAERPKGSFSTLEIQRTEQGDSAMYLCASSMEWGQLYGYTFGSGTRLTVV.

This clonotype was picked up a small number of times. J is TRBJ2-7 and V is TRBV10-3, with D tentatively TRBD2 (6 bases). V was cut by 2 bases and J by 2 bases, with 13 bases left in between. This CDR3 is built from 15 residues. CDR1 ENHRY and CDR2 SYGVKD come from the germline V gene. The CDR3 reads CAISETGLSTYEQYF. The CDR3 DNA is TGTGCCATCAGTGAGACCGGACTATCTACCTACGAGCAGTACTTC.